This T cell receptor beta chain was observed in a study of OX40 agonist ivuxolimab in advanced cancers. Whole-study context: Mean age around 60 years, range 23 to 79; roughly 80% male.

Trimming left V 0 bases short and J 8 bases short, with 10 bases between. Germline lookup yields CDR1 KGHSH and CDR2 LQKENI. This CDR3 has 13 residues. Produced via immunoSEQ multiplex PCR; TCRdb's table is partial and in-frame only. The table includes about 34,000 clones, 80% to 85% detected once. This specimen was CD4+ or CD8+ T cells sorted from blood, taken in a trial of the OX40 agonist ivuxolimab. J is TRBJ1-2 and V is TRBV18, with D tentatively TRBD1 (5 bases). This clonotype was sampled from an adult with an advanced solid tumor such as melanoma, head and neck, liver or kidney cancer. CDR3 amino acids: CASSPPYRNGYTF. The CDR3 nucleotides read TGTGCCAGCTCACCACCGTACAGGAACGGCTACACCTTC.